This TCR beta chain was sequenced for a study of T cells in pancreatic ductal adenocarcinoma (dated by TCRdb to the late 2010s). Regarding the research as a whole: Surgically resected pancreatic ductal adenocarcinoma specimens were analyzed for the quantity, spatial distribution, and characteristics of both suppressive cells and tumor-infiltrating CD8+ T cells, an effort aimed at clarifying the adaptive T-cell response occurring naturally.

With regard to this clone: The antigen it binds to is not known. Within one base of it there is no much larger clone, and no base qualities were kept.

At the junction V is shortened by 3 bases and J by 6 bases; bases outside the gene matches: 3. CDR1 is given as SQVTM and CDR2 as ANQGSEA, both from the germline V gene. CDR3 length: 12 amino acids, cysteine to phenylalanine. The read is trimmed to its CDR3 DNA, 36 bases read in frame from base 1. Pancreatic ductal adenocarcinoma patients who had undergone surgery without neoadjuvant therapy were selected. Peripheral blood was collected in heparin tubes, from which PBMCs were isolated by histopaque density gradient and cryopreserved in around 9.4% DMSO. The DNeasy Blood and Tissue Kit, with Proteinase K and RNase treatment, was used to extract genomic DNA from about seven PBMC specimens and roughly 10 flash-frozen tumor specimens. TCR beta CDR3 regions were amplified from genomic DNA using the immunoSEQ hsTCRB kit. An Illumina HiSeq system was used for high-throughput TRB CDR3 sequencing. In the source study's methods: The immunoSEQ software was used to analyze sequencing reads, and nonproductive sequences containing premature stops or frame-shifts were removed. Clonality of the repertoire was calculated as one minus the Shannon entropy normalized by log2 of the number of unique productive sequences. Imported from immuneACCESS, the table was reduced by TCRdb to in-frame sequences with V and J called. These copies leave out some clones; in studies compared against another copy, an unresolved V gene accounts for under half, and the cause of the remainder is not known. That table furnishes V, J and clone size, whereas the DNA furnished D and trimming. A total of tens of thousands of clones appear in this sample, approximately 92% of them only once. The ten largest make up around 2.2% of the sample.

The paper as a whole reports these results and caveats: More total productive templates and around 8-fold more unique clonotypes were found in blood samples than in tumor samples. No significant difference in T-cell clonality was found between tumor and blood, with mean clonality of about 0.11 in tumors and less than 0.075 in blood. Because tumors are enriched in CD45RO+ effector T cells rather than naive T cells, which biases toward lower diversity, comparisons of clonality between tumor and blood may be biased. Because most pancreatic cancer patients present with inoperable disease, the resected cohort was biased toward the minority with early-stage disease.

This TCR came from a human donor with pancreatic ductal adenocarcinoma. Material for sequencing was PBMCs. The chain employs TRBV29-1 and TRBJ1-2; TRBD1 matches 8 bases in the middle. The CDR3 protein sequence reads: CSVEQGADGYTF. Read as DNA, the sequence is TGCAGCGTTGAGCAGGGGGCGGATGGCTACACCTTC. Reference TRBV29-1 and TRBJ1-2 proteins supply the regions before and after the CDR3; the full variable domain is: SAVISQKPSRDICQRGTSLTIQCQVDSQVTMMFWYRQQPGQSLTLIATANQGSEATYESGFVIDKFPISRPNLTFSTLTVSNMSPEDSSIYLCSVEQGADGYTFGSGTRLTVV.